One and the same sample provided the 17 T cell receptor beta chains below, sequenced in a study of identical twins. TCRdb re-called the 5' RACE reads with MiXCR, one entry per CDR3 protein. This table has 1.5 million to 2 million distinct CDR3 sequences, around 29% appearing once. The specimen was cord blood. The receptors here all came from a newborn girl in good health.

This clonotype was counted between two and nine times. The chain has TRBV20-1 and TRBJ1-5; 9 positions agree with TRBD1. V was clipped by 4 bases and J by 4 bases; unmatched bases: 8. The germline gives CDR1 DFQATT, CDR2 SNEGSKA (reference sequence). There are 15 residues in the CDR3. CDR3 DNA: TGCAGTGCTATCCCGGGACAGGGCTTTAATCAGCCCCAGCATTTT. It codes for CSAIPGQGFNQPQHF.

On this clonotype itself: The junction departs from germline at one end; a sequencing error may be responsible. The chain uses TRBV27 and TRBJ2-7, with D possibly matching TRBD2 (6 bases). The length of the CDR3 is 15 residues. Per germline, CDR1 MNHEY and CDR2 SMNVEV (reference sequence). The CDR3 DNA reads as TGTGCCTGCAGTTTAGGCGCGGGGTCCTCCTACGAGCAGTACTTC. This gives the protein CACSLGAGSSYEQYF.

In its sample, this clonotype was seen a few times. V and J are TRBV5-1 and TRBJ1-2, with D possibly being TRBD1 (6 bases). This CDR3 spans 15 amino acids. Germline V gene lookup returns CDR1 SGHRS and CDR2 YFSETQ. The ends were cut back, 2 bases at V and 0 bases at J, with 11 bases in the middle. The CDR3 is CASSLQGEANYGYTF. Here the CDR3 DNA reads TGCGCCAGCAGCTTACAGGGAGAGGCTAACTATGGCTACACCTTC.

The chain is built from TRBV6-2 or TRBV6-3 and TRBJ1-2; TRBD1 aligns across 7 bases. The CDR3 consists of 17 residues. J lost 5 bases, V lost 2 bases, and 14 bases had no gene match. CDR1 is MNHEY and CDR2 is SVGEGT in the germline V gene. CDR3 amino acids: CASSYEQGTPWRYGYTF. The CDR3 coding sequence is TGTGCCAGCAGTTACGAACAGGGGACGCCCTGGAGATATGGCTACACCTTC.

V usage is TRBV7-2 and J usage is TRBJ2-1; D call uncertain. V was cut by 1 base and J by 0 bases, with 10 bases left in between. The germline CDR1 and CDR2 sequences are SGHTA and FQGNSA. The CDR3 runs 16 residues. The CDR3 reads CASSLGADNSYNEQFF. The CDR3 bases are TGTGCCAGCAGCTTAGGGGCTGATAACTCCTACAATGAGCAGTTCTTC.

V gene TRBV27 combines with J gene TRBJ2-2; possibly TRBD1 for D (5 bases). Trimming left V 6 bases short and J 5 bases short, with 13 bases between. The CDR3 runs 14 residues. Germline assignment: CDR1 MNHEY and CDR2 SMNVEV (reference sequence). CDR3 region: CASRPQGRTGELFF. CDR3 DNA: TGTGCCAGCAGACCTCAGGGCAGAACCGGGGAGCTGTTTTTT.

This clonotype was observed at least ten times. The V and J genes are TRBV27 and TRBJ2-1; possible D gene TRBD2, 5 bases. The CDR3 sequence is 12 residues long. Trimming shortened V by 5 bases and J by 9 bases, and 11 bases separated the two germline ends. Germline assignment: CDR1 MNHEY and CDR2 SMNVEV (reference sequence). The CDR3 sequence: CASSPPGSEQFF. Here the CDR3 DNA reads TGTGCCAGCAGTCCCCCTGGGAGTGAGCAGTTCTTC.

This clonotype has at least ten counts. The CDR3: CSVVPDRGPYNSPLHF. CDR3 in DNA: TGCAGCGTTGTACCGGACAGGGGACCCTATAATTCACCCCTCCACTTT. V is TRBV29-1 and J is TRBJ1-6, with TRBD1 matching over 9 bases. The germline V gene has CDR1 SQVTM and CDR2 ANQGSEA. The CDR3 is 16 amino acids. Trimming removed 4 bases from V and 2 bases from J; junction bases left unmatched: 6.

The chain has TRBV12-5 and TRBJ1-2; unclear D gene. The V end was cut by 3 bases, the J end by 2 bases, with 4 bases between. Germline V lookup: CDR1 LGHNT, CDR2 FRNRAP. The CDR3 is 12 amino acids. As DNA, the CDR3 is TGTGCTAGTGGTTTCCTCAACTATGGCTACACCTTC. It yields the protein CASGFLNYGYTF.

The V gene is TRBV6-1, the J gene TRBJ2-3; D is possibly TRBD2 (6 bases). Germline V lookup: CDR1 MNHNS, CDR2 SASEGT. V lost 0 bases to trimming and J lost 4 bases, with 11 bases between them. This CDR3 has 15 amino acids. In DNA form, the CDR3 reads TGTGCCAGCAGTGAAGCGATGGGACTCGCAGATACGCAGTATTTT. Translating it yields CASSEAMGLADTQYF.

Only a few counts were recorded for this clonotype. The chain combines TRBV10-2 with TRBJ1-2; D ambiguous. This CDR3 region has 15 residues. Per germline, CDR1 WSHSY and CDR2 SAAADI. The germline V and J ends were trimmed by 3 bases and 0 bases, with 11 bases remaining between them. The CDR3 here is CASSEYFGANYGYTF. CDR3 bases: TGCGCCAGCAGTGAATACTTCGGAGCTAACTATGGCTACACCTTC.

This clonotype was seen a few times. CDR3 DNA: TGCAGTGGGGGGGACAGTTCGAACACTGAAGCTTTCTTT. It codes for CSGGDSSNTEAFF. The chain joins TRBV20-1 to TRBJ1-1; 7 bases fit TRBD1. Germline V CDR1 and CDR2: DFQATT, SNEGSKA (reference sequence). This CDR3 contains 13 residues. Trimming removed 7 bases from V and 1 base from J; junction bases left unmatched: 6.

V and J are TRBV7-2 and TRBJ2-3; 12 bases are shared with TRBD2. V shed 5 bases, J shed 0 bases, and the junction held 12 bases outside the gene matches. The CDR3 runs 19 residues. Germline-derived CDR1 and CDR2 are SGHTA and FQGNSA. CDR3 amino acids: CASSPKPLAGGSSTDTQYF. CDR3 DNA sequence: TGTGCCAGCAGCCCGAAGCCACTAGCGGGGGGATCTAGCACAGATACGCAGTATTTT. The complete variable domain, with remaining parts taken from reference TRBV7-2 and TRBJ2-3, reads GAGVSQSPSNKVTEKGKDVELRCDPISGHTALYWYRQSLGQGLEFLIYFQGNSAPDKSGLPSDRFSAERTGGSVSTLTIQRTQQEDSAVYLCASSPKPLAGGSSTDTQYFGPGTRLTVL.

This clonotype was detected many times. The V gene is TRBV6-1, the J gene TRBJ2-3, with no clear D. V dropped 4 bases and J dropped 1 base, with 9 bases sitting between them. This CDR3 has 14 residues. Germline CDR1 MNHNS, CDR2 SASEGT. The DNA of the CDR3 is TGTGCCAGCAGTGCAGCACTTGGCACAGATACGCAGTATTTT. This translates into CASSAALGTDTQYF.

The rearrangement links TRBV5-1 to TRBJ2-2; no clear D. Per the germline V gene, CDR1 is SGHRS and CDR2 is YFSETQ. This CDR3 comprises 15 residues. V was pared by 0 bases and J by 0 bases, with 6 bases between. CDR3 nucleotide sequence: TGCGCCAGCAGCTTGGACCCGGCGAACACCGGGGAGCTGTTTTTT. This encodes CASSLDPANTGELFF.

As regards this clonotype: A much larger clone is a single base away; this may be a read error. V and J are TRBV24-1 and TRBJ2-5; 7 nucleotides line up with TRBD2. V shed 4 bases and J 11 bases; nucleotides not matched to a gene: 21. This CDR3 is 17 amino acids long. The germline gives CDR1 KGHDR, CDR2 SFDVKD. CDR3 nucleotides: TGTGCCACCAGTGACATTAAACGGGGACTACCATACAATGAGCAGTACTTC. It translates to CATSDIKRGLPYNEQYF.

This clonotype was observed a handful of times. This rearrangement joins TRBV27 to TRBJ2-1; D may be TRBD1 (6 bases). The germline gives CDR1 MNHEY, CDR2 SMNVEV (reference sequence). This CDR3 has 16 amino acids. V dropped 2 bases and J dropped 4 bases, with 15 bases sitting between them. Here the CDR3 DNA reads TGTGCCAGCAGTTTAGACGCGCAGGGGCGGTACAATGAGCAGTTCTTC. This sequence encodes CASSLDAQGRYNEQFF.